This entry lists 21 T cell receptor beta chains sequenced from one sample in a study of spatial heterogeneity in lung cancer. TCRdb reanalysed the 5' RACE reads using MiXCR and keeps one entry per CDR3 protein. This table has tens of thousands of distinct CDR3 sequences, approximately 14% appearing once. Time point of the sample: sample taken at primary tumor resection. Tumor, nontumor lung or frozen PBMC supplied whole RNA, sequenced without sorting. This specimen consisted of PBMCs, obtained at surgery. The origin of the receptors is a male donor with early-stage non-small cell lung cancer.

This clonotype appeared a few times. The V and J genes are TRBV27 and TRBJ2-2, with 7 bases identical to TRBD1. The CDR3 spans 17 residues. From germline, CDR1 is MNHEY and CDR2 SMNVEV (reference sequence). The junction had 7 bases not matched to a gene; V was cut back by 0 bases and J by 3 bases. CDR3 DNA sequence: TGTGCCAGCAGTTTATCCTGGGACAGAGAATACACCGGGGAGCTGTTTTTT. It translates to CASSLSWDREYTGELFF.

The J gene is TRBJ2-1, the V gene TRBV7-9; 8 bases match TRBD1. Germline CDR1 and CDR2: SEHNR and FQNEAQ (reference sequence). With V trimmed by 5 bases and J by 1 base, 4 bases remained unmatched. The CDR3 totals 15 residues. The DNA for the CDR3 is TGTGCCAGCAGCCGTGGACAGGGTTCCTACAATGAGCAGTTCTTC. This encodes CASSRGQGSYNEQFF.

This clonotype was observed many times. This chain uses TRBV12-3 or TRBV12-4 with TRBJ2-3; D is undetermined. The CDR3 covers 14 residues. Trimming pared 4 bases from V and 6 bases from J, leaving 14 bases between. The CDR3 DNA reads as TGTGCCAGCAGTTCCCCGCCGGGCGCGGATACGCAGTATTTT. Its translation is CASSSPPGADTQYF.

This chain joins TRBV7-8 and TRBJ1-4; D is uncertain. Trimming took off 1 base at V and 7 bases at J, with 10 bases between the two ends. CDR1 and CDR2 from the germline V gene are SGHVS and FQNEAQ. CDR3 size: 14 residues. CDR3 in DNA: TGTGCCAGCAGCTTAGTAGGGAGGACTGAAAAACTGTTTTTT. It is translated as CASSLVGRTEKLFF.

The rearrangement uses TRBV7-8 and TRBJ1-3, with unresolved D. This CDR3 is built from 16 residues. Per the germline V gene, CDR1 is SGHVS and CDR2 is FQNEAQ. V gave up 5 bases and J gave up 3 bases, with 17 bases separating them. CDR3 in amino acids: CASSGRGASLGNTIYF. CDR3 bases: TGTGCCAGCAGCGGGAGAGGTGCCAGCCTTGGAAACACCATATATTTT. Together with reference TRBV7-8 and TRBJ1-3, the CDR3 gives the full variable domain: GAGVSQSPRYKVAKRGQDVALRCDPISGHVSLFWYQQALGQGPEFLTYFQNEAQLDKSGLPSDRFFAERPEGSVSTLKIQRTQQEDSAVYLCASSGRGASLGNTIYFGEGSWLTVV.

This sequence joins TRBV28 and TRBJ1-2, with D possibly being TRBD1 (5 bases). The CDR3 runs 15 residues. V gave up 6 bases and J gave up 4 bases, with 18 bases separating them. Germline CDR1 reads MDHEN; CDR2 reads SYDVKM. The CDR3, as DNA: TGTGCCAGCAGGAAAGGAGTCGGGGGAGGCTATGGCTACACCTTC. It codes for CASRKGVGGGYGYTF.

This chain uses TRBV24-1 with TRBJ2-1; TRBD2 agrees at 11 bases. After removal of 4 bases from V and 3 bases from J, the junction contained 1 base not matched to a gene. Germline V gene sequence: CDR1 KGHDR, CDR2 SFDVKD. This CDR3 region has 15 residues. In DNA, the CDR3 is TGTGCCACCAGTGACGGGACTAGCGGCTACAATGAGCAGTTCTTC. It translates to CATSDGTSGYNEQFF.

There are many counts of this clonotype. The genes are TRBV7-6 and TRBJ2-7; D is unclear. V shed 2 bases and J shed 8 bases, with 10 bases lying between them. The CDR3 consists of 12 residues. From germline, CDR1 is SGHVS and CDR2 FNYEAQ. The CDR3 DNA reads TGTGCCAGCAGCTTACTTCCGTCGAAGCAGTACTTC. This codes for CASSLLPSKQYF.

This clonotype was found a few times. V is TRBV4-2 and J is TRBJ2-5; D gene unclear. The germline CDR1 and CDR2 sequences are LGHNA and YNFKEQ. V was trimmed by 1 base and J by 2 bases, leaving 11 bases between them. There are 15 residues in the CDR3. In DNA form, the CDR3 reads TGTGCCAGCAGCCAAGGGGCGCGACGGCAAGAGACCCAGTACTTC. Protein product: CASSQGARRQETQYF.

This clonotype was counted between two and nine times. The chain has TRBV2 and TRBJ2-3; D call uncertain. The CDR3 runs to 13 residues. V gave up 3 bases and J gave up 0 bases, with 4 bases separating them. Germline V CDR1 and CDR2: SNHLY, FYNNEI. The CDR3 DNA sequence: TGTGCCAGCAGTGATTCAAGCACAGATACGCAGTATTTT. This encodes CASSDSSTDTQYF.

This chain links TRBV7-2 with TRBJ2-7; TRBD2 matches at 9 bases. Unmatched junction bases numbered 9, after V lost 6 bases and J lost 0 bases. This CDR3 is built from 16 residues. Per germline, CDR1 SGHTA and CDR2 FQGNSA. The CDR3 here is CASSRGLATASYEQYF. In DNA, the CDR3 is TGTGCCAGCAGTCGCGGACTAGCGACGGCCTCCTACGAGCAGTACTTC.

J is TRBJ2-7 and V is TRBV18; D possibly corresponds to TRBD1 (5 bases). This CDR3 region has 14 residues. From germline, CDR1 is KGHSH and CDR2 LQKENI. V lost 0 bases to trimming and J lost 2 bases, with 8 bases between them. The CDR3 region is CASSPPTDTYEQYF. The CDR3 bases are TGTGCCAGCTCACCACCGACGGACACCTACGAGCAGTACTTC.

Many counts were recorded for this clonotype. The genes are TRBV5-1 and TRBJ2-2; D is undetermined. Trimming left V 0 bases short and J 0 bases short, with 6 bases between. CDR1 and CDR2 from the germline V gene are SGHRS and YFSETQ. This CDR3 region has 15 residues. CDR3 in amino acids: CASSLDGTNTGELFF. CDR3 bases: TGCGCCAGCAGCTTGGACGGAACGAACACCGGGGAGCTGTTTTTT.

This clonotype showed up many times. The chain is built from TRBV12-3 or TRBV12-4 and TRBJ2-7; 8 nucleotides align to TRBD1. V lost 3 bases, J lost 2 bases, and 3 bases stayed unmatched. The length of the CDR3 is 14 residues. CDR3 DNA: TGTGCCAGCAGTTTCTCCAGGGGGCCCTACGAGCAGTACTTC. Amino acids: CASSFSRGPYEQYF.

The sample holds a few counts of this clonotype. The gene calls are TRBV5-6 and TRBJ2-7; D call uncertain. CDR3 length equals 14 residues. The germline CDR1 and CDR2 sequences are SGHDT and YYEEEE. The V end lost 1 base, the J end lost 3 bases, and 11 bases lay between the germline ends. In nucleotides, the CDR3 is TGTGCCAGCAGCTTGACGGGTATGGGCTACGAGCAGTACTTC. It specifies CASSLTGMGYEQYF.

This clonotype has ten or more counts. The chain joins TRBV29-1 to TRBJ1-1; D is possibly TRBD1 (5 bases). This CDR3 spans 14 amino acids. V dropped 1 base and J dropped 2 bases, with 11 bases sitting between them. From germline, CDR1 is SQVTM and CDR2 ANQGSEA. The CDR3, as DNA: TGCAGCGTTGAAGGGCTGGGACGAAACACTGAAGCTTTCTTT. Translation gives CSVEGLGRNTEAFF. Using reference TRBV29-1 and TRBJ1-1 for the parts outside the CDR3, the full variable domain is SAVISQKPSRDICQRGTSLTIQCQVDSQVTMMFWYRQQPGQSLTLIATANQGSEATYESGFVIDKFPISRPNLTFSTLTVSNMSPEDSSIYLCSVEGLGRNTEAFFGQGTRLTVV.

This chain connects TRBV7-2 to TRBJ2-3; D is unresolved. V lost 1 base to trimming and J lost 0 bases, with 8 bases between them. This CDR3 has 15 amino acids. From germline, CDR1 is SGHTA and CDR2 FQGNSA. The CDR3 here is CASSLVRVSTDTQYF. The CDR3 nucleotides read TGTGCCAGCAGCTTAGTTAGGGTGAGCACAGATACGCAGTATTTT.

This clonotype was detected only a few times. The chain is built from TRBV5-1 and TRBJ2-7, with unresolved D. Germline assignment: CDR1 SGHRS and CDR2 YFSETQ. Trimming took 4 bases from V and 6 from J, leaving 14 bases between them. CDR3 size: 13 residues. The CDR3, as DNA: TGCGCCAGCAGCGTGAAAGGATGGGGCGAGCAGTACTTC. It is translated as CASSVKGWGEQYF.

This clonotype occurred a few times. V usage is TRBV5-1 and J usage is TRBJ2-1, with D perhaps matching TRBD2 (6 bases). CDR1 and CDR2 (germline): SGHRS, YFSETQ. V lost 0 bases, J lost 3 bases, and 10 bases lay in between. There are 15 residues in the CDR3. The CDR3 sequence: CASSLAETSYNEQFF. As DNA, the CDR3 is TGCGCCAGCAGCTTGGCGGAGACTAGCTACAATGAGCAGTTCTTC.

This clonotype was detected many times. This chain joins TRBV5-5 and TRBJ1-2; 9 bases fit TRBD1. V shed 3 bases and J 6 bases; nucleotides not matched to a gene: 6. CDR3 length: 14 residues. Per the germline V gene, CDR1 is SGHKS and CDR2 is YYEKEE (reference sequence). The CDR3 DNA reads as TGTGCCAGCAGCTCGGGACAGGGAACCAATGGCTACACCTTC. Protein product: CASSSGQGTNGYTF.

The chain has TRBV11-2 and TRBJ2-2; D is possibly TRBD2 (7 bases). CDR1 is SGHAT, CDR2 FQNNGV, per germline. CDR3 length: 13 amino acids. Trimming took 8 bases from V and 7 from J, leaving 14 bases between them. CDR3: CASWGGAGGELFF. The CDR3, as DNA: TGTGCCAGCTGGGGGGGCGCCGGCGGGGAGCTGTTTTTT.